This T cell receptor beta chain stems from a study of vaccination effects on CD4 cells after COVID-19. A remark on this clone: Its matching antigen is unknown.

Data came from immunoSEQ multiplex PCR; TCRdb stores just in-frame clones and leaves some out. The sample has roughly 54,000 clones, more than 75% seen once. Antigen-specific CD4+ T cells were expanded with viral peptide pools in the ViraFEST assay before sequencing. Scientists isolated CD4+ T cells after an approximately 10-day culture period ended. By PCR, the person was confirmed to have had SARS-CoV-2 infection between March and December 2020. Wells of around 2 million PBMC each were grown with roughly 10 IU/ml IL-2 and around 10 ug/ml peptides. Specimen: CD4+ T cells from PBMCs cultured with HIV peptides, collected before COVID-19 vaccination. Subset described: HIV-1 Nef peptide pool negative control/reference culture. This TCR was sampled from a human donor who had a prior SARS-CoV-2 infection.

The CDR3 sequence is CASSRIQGRETQYF. CDR3 nucleotide sequence: TGTGCCAGCAGCCGGATACAGGGCCGGGAGACCCAGTACTTC. This sequence joins TRBV11-2 and TRBJ2-5; TRBD1 might be the D (6 bases). Germline V lookup: CDR1 SGHAT, CDR2 FQNNGV. The CDR3 is 14 residues long. V was trimmed by 5 bases and J by 5 bases, leaving 15 bases between them. The whole variable domain, remainder taken from reference TRBV11-2 and TRBJ2-5, is EAGVAQSPRYKIIEKRQSVAFWCNPISGHATLYWYQQILGQGPKLLIQFQNNGVVDDSQLPKDRFSAERLKGVDSTLKIQPAKLEDSAVYLCASSRIQGRETQYFGPGTRLLVL.